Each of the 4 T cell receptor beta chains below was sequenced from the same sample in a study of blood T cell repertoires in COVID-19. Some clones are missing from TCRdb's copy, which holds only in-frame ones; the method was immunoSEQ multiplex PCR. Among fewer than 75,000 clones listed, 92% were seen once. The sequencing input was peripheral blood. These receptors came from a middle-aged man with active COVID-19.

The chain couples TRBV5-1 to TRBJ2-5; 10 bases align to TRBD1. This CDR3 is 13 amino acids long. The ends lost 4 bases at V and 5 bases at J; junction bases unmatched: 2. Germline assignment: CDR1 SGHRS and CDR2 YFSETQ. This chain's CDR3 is CASSRQGAETQYF. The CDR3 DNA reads TGCGCCAGCAGCCGACAGGGGGCCGAGACCCAGTACTTC.

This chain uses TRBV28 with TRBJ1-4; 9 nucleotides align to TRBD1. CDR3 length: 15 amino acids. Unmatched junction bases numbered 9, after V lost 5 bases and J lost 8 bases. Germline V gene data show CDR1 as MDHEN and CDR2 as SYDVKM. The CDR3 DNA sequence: TGTGCCAGCAGTCTTCCCGGGACAGGGAGGGAAAAACTGTTTTTT. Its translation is CASSLPGTGREKLFF. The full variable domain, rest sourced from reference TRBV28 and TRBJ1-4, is DVKVTQSSRYLVKRTGEKVFLECVQDMDHENMFWYRQDPGLGLRLIYFSYDVKMKEKGDIPEGYSVSREKKERFSLILESASTNQTSMYLCASSLPGTGREKLFFGSGTQLSVL.

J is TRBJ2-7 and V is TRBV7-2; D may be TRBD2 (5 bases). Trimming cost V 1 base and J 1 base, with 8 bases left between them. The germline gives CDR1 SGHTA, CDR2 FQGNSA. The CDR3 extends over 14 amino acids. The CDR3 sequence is CASSLGLFSYEQYF. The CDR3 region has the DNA TGTGCCAGCAGCTTAGGACTATTTTCCTACGAGCAGTACTTC.

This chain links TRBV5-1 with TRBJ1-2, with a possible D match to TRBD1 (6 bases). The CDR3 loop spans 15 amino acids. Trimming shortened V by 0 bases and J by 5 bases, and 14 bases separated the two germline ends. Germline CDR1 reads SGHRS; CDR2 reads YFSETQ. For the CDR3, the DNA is TGCGCCAGCAGCTTGGCTCAAGGGGGGGATTATGGCTACACCTTC. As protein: CASSLAQGGDYGYTF.